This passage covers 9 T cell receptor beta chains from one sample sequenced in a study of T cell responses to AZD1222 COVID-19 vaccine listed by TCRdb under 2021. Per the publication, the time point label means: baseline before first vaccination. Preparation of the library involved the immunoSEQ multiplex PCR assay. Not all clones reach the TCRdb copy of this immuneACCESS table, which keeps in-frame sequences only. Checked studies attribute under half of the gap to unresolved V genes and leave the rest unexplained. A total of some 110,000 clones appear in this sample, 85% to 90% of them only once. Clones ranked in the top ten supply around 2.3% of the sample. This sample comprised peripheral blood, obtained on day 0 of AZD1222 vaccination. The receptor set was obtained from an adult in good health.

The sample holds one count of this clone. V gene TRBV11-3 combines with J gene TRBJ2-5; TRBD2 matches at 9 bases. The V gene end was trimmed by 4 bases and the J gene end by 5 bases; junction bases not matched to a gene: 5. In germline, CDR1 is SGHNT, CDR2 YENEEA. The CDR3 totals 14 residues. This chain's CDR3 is CASSSRAGGETQYF. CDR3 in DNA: TGTGCCAGCAGCTCCCGGGCGGGGGGGGAGACCCAGTACTTC.

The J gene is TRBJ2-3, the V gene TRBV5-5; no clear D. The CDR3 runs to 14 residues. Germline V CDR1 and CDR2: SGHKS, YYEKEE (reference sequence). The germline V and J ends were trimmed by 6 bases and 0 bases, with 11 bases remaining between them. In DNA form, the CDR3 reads TGTGCCAGCAACAGCTTGGTTAGCACAGATACGCAGTATTTT. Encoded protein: CASNSLVSTDTQYF.

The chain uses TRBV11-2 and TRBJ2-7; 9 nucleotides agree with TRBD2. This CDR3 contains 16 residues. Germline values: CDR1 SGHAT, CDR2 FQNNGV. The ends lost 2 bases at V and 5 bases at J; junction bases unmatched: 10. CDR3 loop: CASSLWGGGRAHEQYF. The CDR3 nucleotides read TGTGCCAGCAGCTTATGGGGTGGCGGGAGGGCCCACGAGCAGTACTTC.

Here the CDR3 reads CASSTLGPSGNTIYF. CDR3 sequence (DNA): TGCGCCAGCAGCACCTTAGGGCCATCTGGAAACACCATATATTTT. The chain couples TRBV4-3 to TRBJ1-3; D is ambiguous. Germline V gene data show CDR1 as LGHNA and CDR2 as YSLEER. Trimming pared 5 bases from V and 1 base from J, leaving 12 bases between. This CDR3 contains 15 residues.

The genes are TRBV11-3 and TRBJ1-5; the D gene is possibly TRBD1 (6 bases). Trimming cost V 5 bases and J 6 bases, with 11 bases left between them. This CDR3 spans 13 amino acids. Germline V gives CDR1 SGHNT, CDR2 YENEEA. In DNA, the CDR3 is TGTGCCAGCAGCCTTGGGGGGCGTCAGCCCCAGCATTTT. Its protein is CASSLGGRQPQHF.

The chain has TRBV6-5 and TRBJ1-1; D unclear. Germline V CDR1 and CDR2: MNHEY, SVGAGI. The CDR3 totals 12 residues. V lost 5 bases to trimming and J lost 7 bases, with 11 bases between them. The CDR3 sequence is CASSRPGSEAFF. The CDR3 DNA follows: TGTGCCAGCAGTCGCCCGGGGAGTGAAGCTTTCTTT.

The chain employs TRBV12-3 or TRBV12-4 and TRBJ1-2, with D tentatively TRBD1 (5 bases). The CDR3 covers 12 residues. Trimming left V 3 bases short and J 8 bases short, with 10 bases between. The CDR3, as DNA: TGTGCCAGCAGTTTCCGCAGGGAAGGCTACACCTTC. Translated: CASSFRREGYTF.

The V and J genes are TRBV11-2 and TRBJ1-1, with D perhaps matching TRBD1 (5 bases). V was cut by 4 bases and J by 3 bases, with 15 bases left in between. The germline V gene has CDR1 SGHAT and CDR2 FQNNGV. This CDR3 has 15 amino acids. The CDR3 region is CASSSGVRRDTEAFF. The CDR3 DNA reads TGTGCCAGCAGCTCTGGAGTTCGCAGGGACACTGAAGCTTTCTTT.

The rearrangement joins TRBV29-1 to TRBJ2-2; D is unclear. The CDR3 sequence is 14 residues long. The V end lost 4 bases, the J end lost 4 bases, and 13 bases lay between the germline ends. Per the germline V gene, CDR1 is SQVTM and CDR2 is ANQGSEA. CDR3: CSVAVSSSTGELFF. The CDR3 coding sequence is TGCAGCGTTGCCGTCAGCTCTAGCACCGGGGAGCTGTTTTTT.